The sequence of this TCR beta chain was determined in a study of blood T cell repertoires in COVID-19. Study-wide background: Samples came from the United States, Italy and Spain, spanning acute and convalescent COVID-19. T cells, B-cell-depleted T cells, or PBMCs supplied cDNA or gDNA.

Measured with immunoSEQ multiplex PCR; TCRdb has only the in-frame clones, and not every one. The data contain some 530,000 clones, approximately 86% of them singletons. V was clipped by 3 bases and J by 2 bases; unmatched bases: 8. CDR1 is KGHSH, CDR2 LQKENI, per germline. The CDR3 consists of 16 residues. Participant-reported clinical history was the basis for cohort assignment. All recovered Cohort 3 donors got two negative PCRs, got clearance, or saw symptom resolution. This TCR derives from an older woman who had recovered from COVID-19. J is TRBJ2-3 and V is TRBV18; 7 bases align to TRBD1. Sequencing was performed on PBMCs or T cells enriched from blood (not recorded which). This chain's CDR3 is CASSPFYRGPTDTQYF. CDR3 DNA: TGTGCCAGCTCACCTTTTTACAGGGGACCCACAGATACGCAGTATTTT.